The 14 T cell receptor beta chains below come from one sample, sequenced in a study of early T cells in non-severe SARS-CoV-2 infection. Using its own MiXCR run on the 5' RACE reads, TCRdb lists one record per CDR3 protein. The table has approximately 110,000 distinct CDR3 sequences, about 15% seen once. The sequencing input was whole blood. The receptors shown here come from an adult who was a healthcare worker with PCR-confirmed SARS-CoV-2 infection or an uninfected control (not recorded which).

The chain employs TRBV29-1 and TRBJ1-1, with D unclear. CDR3 length: 10 amino acids. V lost 7 bases and J lost 6, with 9 bases in between. Per the germline V gene, CDR1 is SQVTM and CDR2 is ANQGSEA. CDR3 residues: CSAGPSEAFF. CDR3 nucleotides: TGCAGCGCCGGGCCCTCTGAAGCTTTCTTT.

The chain recombines TRBV6-1 with TRBJ1-1, with a tentative D call TRBD1 (5 bases). V was clipped by 3 bases and J by 6 bases, with 11 bases between them. CDR1 MNHNS and CDR2 SASEGT come from the germline V gene. The CDR3 consists of 13 residues. In DNA, the CDR3 is TGTGCCAGCAGTGATTGGGGGGACCCTGAAGCTTTCTTT. Its translation is CASSDWGDPEAFF.

This clonotype was observed a few times. DNA for the CDR3: TGCGCCAGCAGCCAAGAACAGGGACCGAACACTGAAGCTTTCTTT. Translated, it gives CASSQEQGPNTEAFF. This chain connects TRBV4-1 to TRBJ1-1; D is perhaps TRBD1 (6 bases). The CDR3 has 15 residues. From germline, CDR1 is MGHRA and CDR2 YSYEKL. The V and J ends lost 0 bases and 1 base respectively, with 9 bases between them.

This clonotype was seen more than once but under ten times. CDR3 region: CASSQDYGGLGRTPLHF. In DNA, the CDR3 is TGTGCCAGCAGCCAAGATTATGGGGGCTTGGGCCGAACACCCCTCCACTTT. V usage is TRBV3-1 and J usage is TRBJ1-6; weak D call: TRBD1 (6 bases). Trimming pared 0 bases from V and 11 bases from J, leaving 20 bases between. CDR1 and CDR2 (germline): LGHDT, YNNKEL (reference sequence). The CDR3 sequence is 17 residues long.

This clonotype was seen only a few times. The chain is built from TRBV30 and TRBJ1-6; 8 nucleotides line up with TRBD1. The CDR3 loop spans 13 amino acids. Germline assignment: CDR1 GTSNPN and CDR2 SVGIG (reference sequence). The V segment lost 5 bases and the J segment 6 bases; nucleotides outside the gene matches: 3. CDR3 DNA sequence: TGTGCCTGGCGGGACAGGAGTAATTCACCCCTCCACTTT. Translation: CAWRDRSNSPLHF. Together with reference TRBV30 and TRBJ1-6, the CDR3 gives the full variable domain: SQTIHQWPATLVQPVGSPLSLECTVEGTSNPNLYWYRQAAGRGLQLLFYSVGIGQISSEVPQNLSASRPQDRQFILSSKKLLLSDSGFYLCAWRDRSNSPLHFGNGTRLTVT.

This clonotype was found a few times. The CDR3 DNA reads TGTGCTAGTGGTTTGGGGGGGCCTCTTCAGTACTTC. Encoded protein: CASGLGGPLQYF. This chain uses TRBV12-5 with TRBJ2-4; perhaps TRBD1 as D (6 bases). The CDR3 extends over 12 amino acids. CDR1 and CDR2 (germline): LGHNT, FRNRAP. V was shortened by 1 base and J by 11 bases, with 9 bases between the two germline ends.

This clonotype was observed many times. V and J are TRBV29-1 and TRBJ1-1, with D possibly being TRBD1 (6 bases). The germline gives CDR1 SQVTM, CDR2 ANQGSEA. V was pared by 7 bases and J by 2 bases, with 11 bases between. CDR3 length: 12 amino acids. CDR3 in DNA: TGCAGCGCAGGGGAAGACAACACTGAAGCTTTCTTT. Translating gives CSAGEDNTEAFF.

The chain couples TRBV9 to TRBJ2-7; perhaps TRBD1 as D (5 bases). This CDR3 has 13 amino acids. The V end lost 3 bases, the J end lost 5 bases, and 12 bases lay between the germline ends. Germline CDR1 reads SGDLS; CDR2 reads YYNGEE. The DNA of the CDR3 is TGTGCCAGCAGCGCCCTACAGGACGACGAGCAGTACTTC. Protein: CASSALQDDEQYF.

The sample holds a few counts of this clonotype. V gene TRBV12-3 or TRBV12-4 combines with J gene TRBJ2-7; D is undetermined. The V end lost 5 bases, the J end lost 3 bases, and 17 bases lay between the germline ends. This CDR3 region has 15 residues. CDR3 sequence reads: CASSLTAYTDYEQYF. Here the CDR3 DNA reads TGTGCCAGCAGTCTCACCGCATACACTGACTACGAGCAGTACTTC.

This clonotype was counted only a few times. The J gene is TRBJ1-2, the V gene TRBV7-9, with D hard to call. Trimming stripped 3 bases from V and 4 bases from J, with 12 bases between. This CDR3 has 14 amino acids. CDR1 and CDR2 (germline): SEHNR, FQNEAQ (reference sequence). CDR3 sequence (DNA): TGTGCCAGCAGCTTTCACGCGTCGCTCTATGGCTACACCTTC. It encodes CASSFHASLYGYTF.

This clonotype turned up a few times. The CDR3 region is CSARDGTENTEAFF. The CDR3 DNA sequence: TGCAGTGCTAGAGACGGGACAGAAAACACTGAAGCTTTCTTT. The J gene is TRBJ1-1, the V gene TRBV20-1; 7 bases match TRBD1. The trim removed 0 bases at V and 2 bases at J, leaving 3 bases unmatched. Germline-derived CDR1 and CDR2 are DFQATT and SNEGSKA (reference sequence). The CDR3 length is 14 residues.

The V gene is TRBV20-1, the J gene TRBJ2-3; D not resolved. Germline CDR1 reads DFQATT; CDR2 reads SNEGSKA (reference sequence). This CDR3 has 13 amino acids. The V and J ends lost 6 bases and 6 bases respectively, with 16 bases between them. The CDR3 sequence is CSARPLLGDTQYF. The CDR3, as DNA: TGCAGTGCCCGGCCGCTTTTAGGGGATACGCAGTATTTT.

This clonotype was counted at least ten times. The gene calls are TRBV3-1 and TRBJ1-3, with 7 bases identical to TRBD1. Trimming removed 4 bases from V and 3 bases from J; junction bases left unmatched: 6. This CDR3 spans 15 amino acids. CDR1 and CDR2 (germline): LGHDT, YNNKEL (reference sequence). The DNA for the CDR3 is TGTGCCAGCAGCCCGCCTGGGACAGTTGGAAACACCATATATTTT. It is translated as CASSPPGTVGNTIYF.

This clonotype has ten or more counts. The chain carries TRBV21-1 and TRBJ1-4; the DNA was not used to check the table's D call, TRBD1. TRBV21-1 is termed a pseudogene. This CDR3 comprises 16 residues. CDR3 sequence reads: CASSTGTGARNEKLFF. The CDR3 bases are TGTGCCAGCAGCACCGGGACAGGGGCCCGAAATGAAAAACTGTTTTTT.